This TCR beta chain originates from a study of molecular identifiers for immune sequencing clone quantification. The study's findings and limits: Over 97% of effector molecules, yet under 1% of naive-cell molecules, were held by clones above 20 RNA copies.

This clonotype appeared many times. The antigen is unknown. V was pared by 3 bases and J by 2 bases, with 7 bases between. CDR3 length equals 14 residues. CDR1 SNHLY and CDR2 FYNNEI come from the germline V gene. Each library that profiled naive CD8 cells came from approximately 20,000 to 1,000,000 sorted cells with 10%, 30% or 50% RNA. TCRdb re-analysed the PCR reads in MiXCR, keeping a single row per CDR3 protein. The sample comprises over 600,000 distinct CDR3 sequences, 20% of which are singletons, and 0.75% to 0.95% rests with the top ten. Specimen: naive CD8+ T cells from blood, with Jurkat cell RNA spiked in. As for subset: FACS-sorted CD8+CD4-CCR7+CD45RA+ naive T cells. The receptor's source is a human donor in good health. Some libraries in this study had Jurkat cell RNA spiked in. The chain carries TRBV2 and TRBJ1-4; D ambiguous. CDR3 sequence (DNA): TGTGCCAGCAGTGATCGCAATACTAATGAAAAACTGTTTTTT. This gives the protein CASSDRNTNEKLFF.